This entry is about one T cell receptor beta chain. CDR3 length: 14 amino acids. Germline loops: CDR1 SGHAT, CDR2 FQNNGV. With V trimmed by 4 bases and J by 7 bases, 8 bases remained unmatched. The PCR made use of 60 Vbeta and 13 Jbeta primers. Here immunoSEQ multiplex PCR was the method, and the copy in TCRdb shows in-frame clones only, minus some. The sample carries around 170,000 clones, around 77% recorded once. This entry comes from a study of cytomegalovirus exposure and HLA in healthy donors. Study information: The approximately 120 million unique TCR beta sequences, from around 200 million T cells, were found by an earlier analysis.

This receptor was taken from a woman between 45 and 65 years old in good health and CMV-seropositive. The sequenced sample was PBMCs. The chain recombines TRBV11-2 with TRBJ2-5, with 8 nucleotides matching TRBD2. The DNA of the CDR3 is TGTGCCAGCAGCTCGTCCGGGACTAGTCGGACCCAGTACTTC. This encodes CASSSSGTSRTQYF. The full variable domain, its missing parts supplied by reference TRBV11-2 and TRBJ2-5, is EAGVAQSPRYKIIEKRQSVAFWCNPISGHATLYWYQQILGQGPKLLIQFQNNGVVDDSQLPKDRFSAERLKGVDSTLKIQPAKLEDSAVYLCASSSSGTSRTQYFGPGTRLLVL.